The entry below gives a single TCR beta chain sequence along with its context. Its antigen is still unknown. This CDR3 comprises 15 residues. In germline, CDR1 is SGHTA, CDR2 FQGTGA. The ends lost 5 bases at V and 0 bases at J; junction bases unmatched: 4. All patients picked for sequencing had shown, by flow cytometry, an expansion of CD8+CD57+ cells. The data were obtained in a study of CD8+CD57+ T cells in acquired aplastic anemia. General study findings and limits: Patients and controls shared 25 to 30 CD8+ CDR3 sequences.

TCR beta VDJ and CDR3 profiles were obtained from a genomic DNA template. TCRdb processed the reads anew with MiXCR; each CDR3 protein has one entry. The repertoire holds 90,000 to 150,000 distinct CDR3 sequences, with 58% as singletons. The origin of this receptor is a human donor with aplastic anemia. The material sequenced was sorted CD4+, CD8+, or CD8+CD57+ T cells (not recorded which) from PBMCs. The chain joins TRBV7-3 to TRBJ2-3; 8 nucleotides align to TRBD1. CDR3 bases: TGTGCCAGCAGCCAGGGGGCCCCTAGCACAGATACGCAGTATTTT. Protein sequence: CASSQGAPSTDTQYF.